This T cell receptor (beta chain) is drawn from a study of long-term antiretroviral therapy in people with HIV. Study results and caveats: HIV repertoires had narrower CDR3 length ranges than controls. Relative to transplant donor controls, diversity remained lower despite increasing after ART.

The assay used was immunoSEQ (version v3.0), run at survey level. Only in-frame clones appear in the TCRdb table, and some are missing; sequencing was by immunoSEQ multiplex PCR. This sample has about 27,000 clones; about 85% occur once, and the top ten carry under 9.5%. No fewer than two post-ART and no fewer than one pre-ART PBMC samples existed for each donor. As to this clone: Its antigen remains unidentified.

Germline-derived CDR1 and CDR2 are LNHDA and SQIVND (reference sequence). This CDR3 comprises 12 residues. V dropped 10 bases and J dropped 8 bases, with 17 bases sitting between them. The sequence was obtained from a man between 35 and 55 years old with HIV. The chain recombines TRBV19 with TRBJ1-1; D perhaps matches TRBD1 (5 bases). The sequenced sample was unsorted PBMCs, obtained 2.3 years after starting antiretroviral therapy. The CDR3 DNA reads TGTGCCACCTTATCTGAGGAGGGGGAAGCTTTCTTT. Amino acids: CATLSEEGEAFF.